Detailed here is one T cell receptor beta chain. The data stem from a study of blood T cell repertoires in COVID-19. Clones were sequenced by immunoSEQ multiplex PCR, and TCRdb holds only the in-frame ones, with some missing. Among hundreds of thousands of clones, more than 75% were seen once, and the ten largest hold about 1.6%. The CDR3 is made up of 15 amino acids. The junction had 6 bases not matched to a gene; V was cut back by 3 bases and J by 2 bases. Germline lookup yields CDR1 SGHTA and CDR2 FQGNSA. The sequence was collected from a woman between 50 and 59 years old who had recovered from COVID-19. Sequencing used PBMCs or T cells enriched from blood (not recorded which). The chain uses TRBV7-2 and TRBJ2-7; 8 bases align to TRBD1. CDR3 coding DNA: TGTGCCAGCAGCTTGGACAGGGCAGCGGCCTACGAGCAGTACTTC. Translated: CASSLDRAAAYEQYF.